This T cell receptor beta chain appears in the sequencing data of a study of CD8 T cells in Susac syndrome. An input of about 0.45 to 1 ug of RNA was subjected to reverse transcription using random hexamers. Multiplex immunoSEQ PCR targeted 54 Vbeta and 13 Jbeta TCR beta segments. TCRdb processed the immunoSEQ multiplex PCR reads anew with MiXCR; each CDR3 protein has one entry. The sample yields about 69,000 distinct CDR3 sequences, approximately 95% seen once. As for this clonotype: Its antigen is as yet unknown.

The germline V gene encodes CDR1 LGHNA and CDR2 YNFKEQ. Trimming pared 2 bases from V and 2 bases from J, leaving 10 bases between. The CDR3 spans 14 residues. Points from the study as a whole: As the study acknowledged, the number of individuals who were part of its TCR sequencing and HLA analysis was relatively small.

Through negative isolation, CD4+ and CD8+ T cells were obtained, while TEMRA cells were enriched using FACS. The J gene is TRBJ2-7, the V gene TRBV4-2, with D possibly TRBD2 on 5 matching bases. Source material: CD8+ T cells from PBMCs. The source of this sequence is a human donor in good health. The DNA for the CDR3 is TGTGCCAGCAGCCAATCGTGGAGGACCTACGAGCAGTACTTC. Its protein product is CASSQSWRTYEQYF.